This T cell receptor (beta chain) was observed in a study of T cell responses to AZD1222 COVID-19 vaccine. The protocol was immunoSEQ multiplex PCR, while the TCRdb copy is restricted to in-frame clones and leaves out a portion. The sample has 180,000 or so clones; 90% to 95% are singletons. This TCR was recovered from an adult in good health. The sequencing here drew on peripheral blood, taken on day 0 of AZD1222 vaccination.

The CDR3 loop is CASSQDPSVVDTQYF. The CDR3 coding sequence is TGTGCCAGCAGCCAAGACCCCTCGGTGGTAGATACGCAGTATTTT. V gene TRBV3-1 (or the pseudogene TRBV3-2) combines with J gene TRBJ2-3; D remains ambiguous. The V gene's germline CDR1 is LGHDT and CDR2 YNNKEL (reference sequence). This CDR3 spans 15 amino acids. Between the trimmed V and J ends, which lost 0 bases and 5 bases, there was a span of 12 bases.